One sample yielded the 6 T cell receptor beta chains listed below, sequenced in a study of T cells of healthy individuals. Using its own MiXCR run on the 5' RACE reads, TCRdb lists one record per CDR3 protein. The sample contains 95,000 to 100,000 distinct CDR3 sequences, 15% to 20% of which appear only once. All receptors come from a human donor in good health.

The rearrangement uses TRBV7-2 and TRBJ1-1, with a tentative D call TRBD1 (6 bases). The CDR3 spans 14 residues. V dropped 2 bases and J dropped 1 base, with 8 bases sitting between them. Germline CDR1 SGHTA, CDR2 FQGNSA. The CDR3 loop is CASSLRGQNTEAFF. CDR3 nucleotide sequence: TGTGCCAGCAGCTTACGGGGGCAGAACACTGAAGCTTTCTTT.

V gene TRBV28 combines with J gene TRBJ1-5, with 7 bases that match TRBD1. Trimming removed 3 bases from V and 6 bases from J; junction bases left unmatched: 2. Germline assignment: CDR1 MDHEN and CDR2 SYDVKM. The CDR3 spans 13 residues. The CDR3 coding sequence is TGTGCCAGCAGTTTGAGGGGGCCTCAGCCCCAGCATTTT. Translating gives CASSLRGPQPQHF.

Only a few counts were recorded for this clonotype. The chain employs TRBV5-5 and TRBJ2-2, with 14 positions matching TRBD2. Trimming took 1 base from V and 7 from J; bases not matched to a gene: 6. Germline V gene sequence: CDR1 SGHKS, CDR2 YYEKEE (reference sequence). The CDR3 covers 17 residues. In nucleotides, the CDR3 is TGTGCCAGCAGCTTGCGACTAGCGGGGGGGCCTGGCGGGGAGCTGTTTTTT. This encodes CASSLRLAGGPGGELFF.

This clonotype was detected many times. V usage is TRBV20-1 and J usage is TRBJ1-5; D might be TRBD1 (5 bases). Germline loops: CDR1 DFQATT, CDR2 SNEGSKA (reference sequence). The length of the CDR3 is 14 residues. V was shortened by 2 bases and J by 6 bases, with 14 bases between the two germline ends. For the CDR3, the DNA is TGCAGTGCTAGAACATCCGGGACTCTTCAGCCCCAGCATTTT. This codes for CSARTSGTLQPQHF.

CDR3 region: CSAGTGLNTEAFF. The CDR3 DNA is TGCAGTGCCGGGACAGGCCTGAACACTGAAGCTTTCTTT. This chain uses TRBV20-1 with TRBJ1-1; TRBD1 matches at 8 bases. V lost 6 bases, J lost 0 bases, and 3 bases stayed unmatched. The CDR3 sequence is 13 residues long. The germline V gene has CDR1 DFQATT and CDR2 SNEGSKA (reference sequence).

The chain joins TRBV20-1 to TRBJ1-1; 8 positions agree with TRBD1. In germline, CDR1 is DFQATT, CDR2 SNEGSKA (reference sequence). CDR3 length equals 16 residues. V was clipped by 0 bases and J by 7 bases; unmatched bases: 13. CDR3 sequence: CSARDPGQGQGGEAFF. The DNA for the CDR3 is TGCAGTGCTAGAGACCCCGGACAGGGCCAAGGGGGTGAAGCTTTCTTT.